A selection of T cell receptor beta chains follows, all from one sample in a study of graft-versus-host responses after intestinal transplantation. Method: immunoSEQ multiplex PCR; TCRdb's copy keeps in-frame clones and lacks some. The profile shows under 140,000 clones, 85% to 95% of them singletons. Their antigens remain unidentified. This sample comprised unstimulated CD8+ T cells sorted from spleen or lymph node cells, obtained before intestinal transplant. The receptors were gathered from a human donor who received an intestinal transplant. Each CDR3 is given with its conserved first and last residue. The order of the fields is CDR3 protein, CDR3 DNA, D gene, clone size, J gene, V gene. D genes are given only for firm matches. Expanded clones get a size class; other rows say once, few or many, or leave the size out.

CDR3aa: CASSPPRGSGETQYF
CDR3nt: TGTGCCAGCAGCCCACCCAGGGGTTCGGGGGAGACCCAGTACTTC
d_gene: NA
abundance: NA
j_gene: TRBJ2-5
v_gene: TRBV7-9

CDR3aa: CASSPGSGDPAQHF
CDR3nt: TGTGCCAGCAGCCCCGGATCGGGGGATCCAGCCCAGCATTTT
d_gene: NA
abundance: NA
j_gene: TRBJ1-5
v_gene: TRBV7-9

CDR3aa: CASSEALGYARQPQHF
CDR3nt: TGTGCCAGCAGTGAAGCGCTAGGATACGCACGGCAGCCCCAGCATTTT
d_gene: NA
abundance: NA
j_gene: TRBJ1-5
v_gene: TRBV2

CDR3aa: CASSLWGNQPQHF
CDR3nt: TGTGCCAGCAGTTTATGGGGGAATCAGCCCCAGCATTTT
d_gene: NA
abundance: NA
j_gene: TRBJ1-5
v_gene: TRBV28

CDR3aa: CASSEAWGENQPQHF
CDR3nt: TGTGCCAGCAGTGAAGCATGGGGTGAAAATCAGCCCCAGCATTTT
d_gene: NA
abundance: NA
j_gene: TRBJ1-5
v_gene: TRBV2

CDR3aa: CSVVPLKREGPPYNEQFF
CDR3nt: TGCAGCGTTGTACCCCTGAAGCGGGAGGGCCCGCCTTACAATGAGCAGTTCTTC
d_gene: TRBD2
abundance: NA
j_gene: TRBJ2-1
v_gene: TRBV29-1

CDR3aa: CASSIGLVTGSSTDTQYF
CDR3nt: TGTGCCAGCAGCATCGGACTAGTTACGGGGTCTAGCACAGATACGCAGTATTTT
d_gene: TRBD2
abundance: NA
j_gene: TRBJ2-3
v_gene: TRBV11-2

CDR3aa: CASSYSGQGAYEQYF
CDR3nt: TGTGCCAGCAGTTACTCGGGACAGGGAGCCTACGAGCAGTACTTC
d_gene: TRBD1
abundance: NA
j_gene: TRBJ2-7
v_gene: TRBV6-5

CDR3aa: CAWTGGVWTGELFF
CDR3nt: TGTGCCTGGACAGGGGGGGTATGGACCGGGGAGCTGTTTTTT
d_gene: NA
abundance: NA
j_gene: TRBJ2-2
v_gene: TRBV30

CDR3aa: CASSLGNTGELFF
CDR3nt: TGTGCCAGCAGCTTAGGGAACACCGGGGAGCTGTTTTTT
d_gene: NA
abundance: NA
j_gene: TRBJ2-2
v_gene: TRBV7-9

CDR3aa: CSVSPRGSNYGYTF
CDR3nt: TGCAGCGTTTCGCCCAGGGGTTCCAACTATGGCTACACCTTC
d_gene: NA
abundance: NA
j_gene: TRBJ1-2
v_gene: TRBV29-1

CDR3aa: CASSAGGLGQFF
CDR3nt: TGTGCCAGCAGTGCGGGGGGACTAGGGCAGTTCTTC
d_gene: TRBD2
abundance: NA
j_gene: TRBJ2-1
v_gene: TRBV28

CDR3aa: CASSLIGAKNTEAFF
CDR3nt: TGTGCCAGCAGCTTGATAGGGGCGAAGAACACTGAAGCTTTCTTT
d_gene: NA
abundance: NA
j_gene: TRBJ1-1
v_gene: TRBV5-6

CDR3aa: CASSFVDGSYGQYF
CDR3nt: TGTGCCAGCAGTTTCGTAGACGGGTCCTACGGGCAGTACTTC
d_gene: NA
abundance: NA
j_gene: TRBJ2-7
v_gene: TRBV27

CDR3aa: CASSPHEGALQETQYF
CDR3nt: TGTGCCAGCAGTCCCCATGAAGGGGCATTACAAGAGACCCAGTACTTC
d_gene: NA
abundance: NA
j_gene: TRBJ2-5
v_gene: TRBV7-9

CDR3aa: CASSFYPPRSRQVDEQFF
CDR3nt: TGTGCCAGCAGTTTCTATCCGCCGAGGAGCAGGCAGGTGGATGAGCAGTTCTTC
d_gene: NA
abundance: NA
j_gene: TRBJ2-1
v_gene: TRBV27

CDR3aa: CASSLGARGNTEAFF
CDR3nt: TGTGCCAGCAGCTTAGGGGCACGGGGGAACACTGAAGCTTTCTTT
d_gene: NA
abundance: NA
j_gene: TRBJ1-1
v_gene: TRBV11-2

CDR3aa: CAITGFTGELFF
CDR3nt: TGTGCCATAACAGGATTCACCGGGGAGCTGTTTTTT
d_gene: NA
abundance: NA
j_gene: TRBJ2-2
v_gene: TRBV7-9

CDR3aa: CASGEMDTQYF
CDR3nt: TGTGCCAGTGGCGAGATGGATACGCAGTATTTT
d_gene: NA
abundance: NA
j_gene: TRBJ2-3
v_gene: TRBV19

CDR3aa: CASSPQGAGDTQYF
CDR3nt: TGTGCCAGCAGCCCACAGGGGGCCGGAGATACGCAGTATTTT
d_gene: TRBD1
abundance: NA
j_gene: TRBJ2-3
v_gene: TRBV9

CDR3aa: CASSFPGTSSYEQYF
CDR3nt: TGTGCCAGCAGTTTTCCCGGGACCTCAAGCTACGAGCAGTACTTC
d_gene: NA
abundance: NA
j_gene: TRBJ2-7
v_gene: TRBV28

CDR3aa: CASSFLDLPYNEQFF
CDR3nt: TGCGCCAGCAGCTTCCTAGACTTACCCTACAATGAGCAGTTCTTC
d_gene: NA
abundance: NA
j_gene: TRBJ2-1
v_gene: TRBV5-1

CDR3aa: CASSHWTKREAPEQFF
CDR3nt: TGTGCCAGCAGCCATTGGACTAAGCGGGAGGCCCCCGAGCAGTTCTTC
d_gene: TRBD2
abundance: NA
j_gene: TRBJ2-1
v_gene: TRBV13

CDR3aa: CASTPGRSAYEQYF
CDR3nt: TGTGCCAGCACCCCGGGGAGGAGCGCCTACGAGCAGTACTTC
d_gene: NA
abundance: NA
j_gene: TRBJ2-7
v_gene: TRBV9

CDR3aa: CASSPGTSGFRHEQYF
CDR3nt: TGTGCCAGCAGCCCCGGGACTAGCGGGTTTAGGCACGAGCAGTACTTC
d_gene: TRBD2
abundance: NA
j_gene: TRBJ2-7
v_gene: TRBV7-8

CDR3aa: CAWSVLDRGDEQYF
CDR3nt: TGTGCCTGGAGTGTATTGGACAGAGGAGACGAGCAGTACTTC
d_gene: NA
abundance: NA
j_gene: TRBJ2-7
v_gene: TRBV30

CDR3aa: CASSEWQGEETQYF
CDR3nt: TGTGCCAGCAGTGAATGGCAGGGAGAAGAGACCCAGTACTTC
d_gene: NA
abundance: NA
j_gene: TRBJ2-5
v_gene: TRBV6-1

CDR3aa: CASSFGGTYSYNEQFF
CDR3nt: TGTGCCAGCAGTTTTGGGGGGACCTACTCCTACAATGAGCAGTTCTTC
d_gene: NA
abundance: NA
j_gene: TRBJ2-1
v_gene: TRBV27

CDR3aa: CASSSGAYTEAFF
CDR3nt: TGTGCCAGCAGCTCCGGGGCGTACACTGAAGCTTTCTTT
d_gene: NA
abundance: NA
j_gene: TRBJ1-1
v_gene: TRBV7-9

CDR3aa: CATSRVEARAEAFF
CDR3nt: TGTGCCACCAGCAGAGTAGAAGCAAGGGCTGAAGCTTTCTTT
d_gene: NA
abundance: NA
j_gene: TRBJ1-1
v_gene: TRBV15

CDR3aa: CASSIGRANYGYTF
CDR3nt: TGTGCCAGTAGTATAGGGAGGGCTAACTATGGCTACACCTTC
d_gene: NA
abundance: NA
j_gene: TRBJ1-2
v_gene: TRBV19

CDR3aa: CASRKGSYNEQFF
CDR3nt: TGTGCCAGCAGGAAAGGGTCCTACAATGAGCAGTTCTTC
d_gene: NA
abundance: NA
j_gene: TRBJ2-1
v_gene: TRBV6-1

CDR3aa: CASSSGQDNEQFF
CDR3nt: TGTGCCAGCAGCAGCGGACAGGACAATGAGCAGTTCTTC
d_gene: TRBD1
abundance: NA
j_gene: TRBJ2-1
v_gene: TRBV5-8

CDR3aa: CASSEWDYSTDTQYF
CDR3nt: TGTGCCAGCAGTGAATGGGATTATAGCACAGATACGCAGTATTTT
d_gene: NA
abundance: NA
j_gene: TRBJ2-3
v_gene: TRBV2

CDR3aa: CSVTGEQFF
CDR3nt: TGCAGCGTTACTGGCGAGCAGTTCTTC
d_gene: NA
abundance: NA
j_gene: TRBJ2-1
v_gene: TRBV29-1

CDR3aa: CASGRRSEAFF
CDR3nt: TGTGCTAGCGGTCGGCGAAGTGAAGCTTTCTTT
d_gene: NA
abundance: NA
j_gene: TRBJ1-1
v_gene: TRBV28

CDR3aa: CAWGLGVREQYF
CDR3nt: TGTGCCTGGGGCCTAGGAGTGCGGGAGCAGTACTTC
d_gene: NA
abundance: NA
j_gene: TRBJ2-7
v_gene: TRBV30

CDR3aa: CAWRGGEAFF
CDR3nt: TGTGCCTGGAGGGGGGGTGAAGCTTTCTTT
d_gene: NA
abundance: NA
j_gene: TRBJ1-1
v_gene: TRBV30

CDR3aa: CAGRQGTSTDTQYF
CDR3nt: TGTGCCGGCCGACAGGGAACTAGCACAGATACGCAGTATTTT
d_gene: TRBD1
abundance: NA
j_gene: TRBJ2-3
v_gene: TRBV2

CDR3aa: CASSSDRELFF
CDR3nt: TGTGCCAGCAGCTCCGACCGGGAGCTGTTTTTT
d_gene: NA
abundance: NA
j_gene: TRBJ2-2
v_gene: TRBV7-6

CDR3aa: CASSLGFRANTGELFF
CDR3nt: TGTGCCAGCAGCCTCGGTTTTAGGGCGAACACCGGGGAGCTGTTTTTT
d_gene: NA
abundance: once
j_gene: TRBJ2-2
v_gene: TRBV7-3

CDR3aa: CASTLSGTRNEKLFF
CDR3nt: TGTGCCAGTACCCTCTCCGGGACACGGAATGAAAAACTGTTTTTT
d_gene: NA
abundance: NA
j_gene: TRBJ1-4
v_gene: TRBV19

CDR3aa: CASSPGSSNEQFF
CDR3nt: TGTGCCAGCAGCCCAGGTTCGAGCAATGAGCAGTTCTTC
d_gene: NA
abundance: NA
j_gene: TRBJ2-1
v_gene: TRBV9

CDR3aa: CASSPPTDTQYF
CDR3nt: TGTGCCAGCAGCCCCCCCACAGATACGCAGTATTTT
d_gene: NA
abundance: NA
j_gene: TRBJ2-3
v_gene: TRBV11-2

CDR3aa: CASSIRGTGDGYTF
CDR3nt: TGTGCCAGTAGTATAAGGGGGACAGGTGATGGCTACACCTTC
d_gene: TRBD1
abundance: NA
j_gene: TRBJ1-2
v_gene: TRBV19

CDR3aa: CASSFRASGISYEQYF
CDR3nt: TGTGCCAGCAGCTTCAGAGCTAGCGGCATCTCCTACGAGCAGTACTTC
d_gene: TRBD2
abundance: once
j_gene: TRBJ2-7
v_gene: TRBV5-4